The 28 T cell receptor beta chains below all came from one sample that was sequenced in a study of T cells in tuberculosis. Here immunoSEQ multiplex PCR was the method, and the copy in TCRdb shows in-frame clones only, minus some. Of about 35,000 clones in the sample, approximately 93% are singletons; the top ten hold roughly 7%. Input material: PBMCs. Receptors originate from a donor aged 10 to 29 with latent tuberculosis or without tuberculosis infection.

The gene calls are TRBV21-1 and TRBJ2-7; the table names TRBD2, a call not compared with the DNA. TRBV21-1 is assigned pseudogene status. CDR3 length equals 12 residues. Here the CDR3 DNA reads TGTGCCAGCGGCGGAGGGATCTACGAGCAGTACTTC. As protein: CASGGGIYEQYF.

The chain has TRBV4-1 and TRBJ2-7; D is possibly TRBD2 (5 bases). Germline V gene lookup returns CDR1 MGHRA and CDR2 YSYEKL. The CDR3 sequence is 16 residues long. Trimming took 2 bases from V and 2 from J, leaving 16 bases between them. In DNA form, the CDR3 reads TGCGCCAGCAGCCAATTAATTCGAGGGCCCACCTACGAGCAGTACTTC. This sequence encodes CASSQLIRGPTYEQYF.

This chain links TRBV2 with TRBJ2-2; maybe TRBD2 (5 bases). This CDR3 spans 13 amino acids. Germline CDR1 is SNHLY and CDR2 is FYNNEI. V gave up 8 bases and J gave up 2 bases, with 9 bases separating them. DNA for the CDR3: TGTGCCAGCGATGCGGGTAACACCGGGGAGCTGTTTTTT. This sequence encodes CASDAGNTGELFF.

The chain is built from TRBV6-1 and TRBJ1-2, with 8 bases aligning to TRBD1. V was clipped by 4 bases and J by 8 bases; unmatched bases: 15. The CDR3 sequence is 16 residues long. Per the germline V gene, CDR1 is MNHNS and CDR2 is SASEGT. The CDR3 DNA reads as TGTGCCAGCAGTGGAAGCCGAGGGACAGGTCGGCGGGGCTACACCTTC. This codes for CASSGSRGTGRRGYTF.

CDR3 sequence reads: CASSVGKGGDYGYTF. As DNA, the CDR3 is TGTGCCAGCAGCGTAGGTAAAGGGGGCGACTATGGCTACACCTTC. The chain couples TRBV9 to TRBJ1-2; 7 positions match TRBD1. This CDR3 is 15 amino acids long. V lost 0 bases and J lost 3; bases outside the gene matches: 5. The V gene's germline CDR1 is SGDLS and CDR2 YYNGEE.

This chain joins TRBV6-4 and TRBJ1-2; TRBD1 is a possible D gene (5 bases). Per the germline V gene, CDR1 is MRHNA and CDR2 is SNTAGT. This CDR3 region has 14 residues. Trimming took 3 bases from V and 1 from J, leaving 9 bases between them. CDR3 region: CASSEGRGNYGYTF. The CDR3 DNA follows: TGTGCCAGCAGTGAGGGTAGGGGTAACTATGGCTACACCTTC.

This chain joins TRBV9 and TRBJ2-6, with D possibly TRBD2 on 5 matching bases. CDR3 size: 16 residues. V shed 0 bases and J shed 2 bases, with 9 bases lying between them. The germline gives CDR1 SGDLS, CDR2 YYNGEE. The CDR3 nucleotides read TGTGCCAGCAGCGTAGCTTTGGGAGCTGGGGCCAACGTCCTGACTTTC. It is translated as CASSVALGAGANVLTF.

This chain links TRBV7-2 with TRBJ1-6, with D maybe TRBD1 (5 bases). The germline gives CDR1 SGHTA, CDR2 FQGNSA. Trimming took 10 bases from V and 7 from J, leaving 17 bases between them. The CDR3 runs to 14 residues. CDR3 residues: CATGRDWVNSPLHF. The CDR3 nucleotides read TGTGCCACCGGCAGGGACTGGGTAAATTCACCCCTCCACTTT.

J is TRBJ1-1 and V is TRBV7-3; no clear D. Per the germline V gene, CDR1 is SGHTA and CDR2 is FQGTGA. This CDR3 spans 14 amino acids. With 4 bases removed from V and 0 bases from J, the gap between germline ends came to 9 bases. The CDR3 bases are TGTGCCAGCAGCTCAGCAGGTCTGAACACTGAAGCTTTCTTT. Residues: CASSSAGLNTEAFF.

The chain has TRBV30 and TRBJ1-5, with a tentative D call TRBD1 (6 bases). Germline assignment: CDR1 GTSNPN and CDR2 SVGIG (reference sequence). Trimming left V 5 bases short and J 7 bases short, with 18 bases between. The length of the CDR3 is 14 residues. The CDR3 bases are TGTGCCTGGGCTGAAGGGGGGGCAGGCCAGCCCCAGCATTTT. Residues: CAWAEGGAGQPQHF.

This chain uses TRBV5-1 with TRBJ2-7, with D maybe TRBD2 (5 bases). Germline values: CDR1 SGHRS, CDR2 YFSETQ. CDR3 length: 13 amino acids. The V and J ends lost 0 bases and 7 bases respectively, with 11 bases between them. In DNA form, the CDR3 reads TGCGCCAGCAGCTTGGAGGGTCCGGGGGAGCAGTACTTC. The encoded protein is CASSLEGPGEQYF. The whole variable domain, remainder taken from reference TRBV5-1 and TRBJ2-7, is KAGVTQTPRYLIKTRGQQVTLSCSPISGHRSVSWYQQTPGQGLQFLFEYFSETQRNKGNFPGRFSGRQFSNSRSEMNVSTLELGDSALYLCASSLEGPGEQYFGPGTRLTVT.

The rearrangement uses TRBV20-1 and TRBJ1-1, with TRBD1 as a possible D gene (5 bases). This CDR3 region has 11 residues. CDR1 and CDR2 from the germline V gene are DFQATT and SNEGSKA (reference sequence). V was cut by 6 bases and J by 7 bases, with 12 bases left in between. The CDR3 DNA reads as TGCAGTGCGATAAGACAGAATGAAGCTTTCTTT. It specifies CSAIRQNEAFF.

The CDR3 region is CASSYSTVAAGEQYF. CDR3 in DNA: TGTGCCAGCAGTTACTCGACGGTCGCCGCGGGGGAGCAGTACTTC. The chain uses TRBV6-5 and TRBJ2-7, with D tentatively TRBD2 (6 bases). The CDR3 is 15 amino acids. Germline CDR1 MNHEY, CDR2 SVGAGI. Deletions cut 0 bases from V and 7 bases from J, with 16 bases between.

The chain uses TRBV27 and TRBJ1-5; 8 bases are a match to TRBD1. This CDR3 is 18 amino acids long. Losses at the gene ends were 5 bases for V and 1 base for J; bases not matched to a gene: 13. Per the germline V gene, CDR1 is MNHEY and CDR2 is SMNVEV (reference sequence). The CDR3: CASSPGQVTPLSNQPQHF. In DNA form, the CDR3 reads TGTGCCAGCAGTCCGGGACAGGTAACTCCGTTAAGCAATCAGCCCCAGCATTTT.

The chain is built from TRBV29-1 and TRBJ2-5; TRBD1 aligns across 7 bases. The CDR3 runs 14 residues. V lost 7 bases, J lost 0 bases, and 8 bases stayed unmatched. Germline lookup yields CDR1 SQVTM and CDR2 ANQGSEA. CDR3 in amino acids: CSAVPGQHQETQYF. CDR3 nucleotides: TGCAGCGCTGTACCGGGACAGCACCAAGAGACCCAGTACTTC.

The gene calls are TRBV5-1 and TRBJ2-7; 8 bases line up with TRBD2. This CDR3 comprises 13 residues. The germline CDR1 and CDR2 sequences are SGHRS and YFSETQ. Losses at the gene ends were 9 bases for V and 3 bases for J; bases not matched to a gene: 8. The CDR3 sequence: CATAALAGYEQYF. The CDR3, as DNA: TGCGCCACGGCGGCCCTAGCGGGCTACGAGCAGTACTTC.

This rearrangement joins TRBV9 to TRBJ2-2; D might be TRBD1 (6 bases). CDR1 is SGDLS and CDR2 is YYNGEE in the germline V gene. Trimming took off 4 bases at V and 0 bases at J, with 10 bases between the two ends. This CDR3 is 15 amino acids long. The CDR3 reads CASSPGTPNTGELFF. The CDR3 nucleotides are TGTGCCAGCAGCCCCGGGACACCGAACACCGGGGAGCTGTTTTTT.

The chain links TRBV5-6 to TRBJ2-3; 8 bases are shared with TRBD2. The germline CDR1 and CDR2 sequences are SGHDT and YYEEEE. V trimming: 3 bases; J trimming: 1 base; junction bases outside the gene matches: 7. The CDR3 runs to 16 residues. CDR3 coding DNA: TGTGCCAGCAGCTCCTTAGCGGGGCGTCGCACAGATACGCAGTATTTT. It codes for CASSSLAGRRTDTQYF.

The rearrangement links TRBV6-6 to TRBJ1-5; no firm D call. Germline-derived CDR1 and CDR2 are MNHNY and SVGAGI (reference sequence). V was clipped by 6 bases and J by 0 bases, with 15 bases between them. CDR3 length: 16 amino acids. As DNA, the CDR3 is TGTGCCAGCAGCCCCCAAGGGAGTCATAGCAATCAGCCCCAGCATTTT. Translation gives CASSPQGSHSNQPQHF.

The CDR3 reads CASRETGVGYGYTF. In DNA form, the CDR3 reads TGTGCCAGCAGGGAAACAGGGGTTGGCTATGGCTACACCTTC. The rearrangement uses TRBV2 and TRBJ1-2; 7 bases fit TRBD1. The CDR3 runs 14 residues. Per the germline V gene, CDR1 is SNHLY and CDR2 is FYNNEI. The V gene end was trimmed by 6 bases and the J gene end by 4 bases; junction bases not matched to a gene: 8.

This chain uses TRBV15 with TRBJ1-3, with 10 bases matching TRBD1. The germline V gene encodes CDR1 LNHNV and CDR2 YYDKDF (reference sequence). CDR3 size: 15 residues. J was trimmed by 3 bases and V by 3 bases; bases with no gene match: 2. Here the CDR3 DNA reads TGTGCCACCAGCAGTGACAGGGGGCTTGGAAACACCATATATTTT. It is translated as CATSSDRGLGNTIYF.

The chain joins TRBV27 to TRBJ2-2; 8 bases map to TRBD1. Trimming took 4 bases from V and 5 from J; bases not matched to a gene: 6. This CDR3 contains 15 residues. Germline V gene data show CDR1 as MNHEY and CDR2 as SMNVEV (reference sequence). CDR3 loop: CASSSRQGRTGELFF. Here the CDR3 DNA reads TGTGCCAGCAGTTCCCGACAGGGGAGAACCGGGGAGCTGTTTTTT.

The chain carries TRBV19 and TRBJ2-5; maybe TRBD2 (6 bases). The germline gives CDR1 LNHDA, CDR2 SQIVND (reference sequence). The CDR3 spans 14 residues. Deletions cut 7 bases from V and 5 bases from J, with 17 bases between. CDR3 region: CASKDGGTTETQYF. CDR3 nucleotides: TGTGCCAGTAAGGATGGAGGGACCACGGAGACCCAGTACTTC.

In its sample, this clone was seen once. The chain links TRBV9 to TRBJ2-1; TRBD2 is a possible D gene (6 bases). This CDR3 spans 21 amino acids. V lost 1 base to trimming and J lost 0 bases, with 26 bases between them. Germline values: CDR1 SGDLS, CDR2 YYNGEE. CDR3 DNA: TGTGCCAGCAGCGTAAATCCGGGCCGGGACTTCACATTGAGCTCCTACAATGAGCAGTTCTTC. Encoded protein: CASSVNPGRDFTLSSYNEQFF. The complete variable domain, with remaining parts taken from reference TRBV9 and TRBJ2-1, reads DSGVTQTPKHLITATGQRVTLRCSPRSGDLSVYWYQQSLDQGLQFLIQYYNGEERAKGNILERFSAQQFPDLHSELNLSSLELGDSALYFCASSVNPGRDFTLSSYNEQFFGPGTRLTVL.

The chain links TRBV2 to TRBJ2-7; the match to TRBD1 covers 7 bases. Germline CDR1 is SNHLY and CDR2 is FYNNEI. The CDR3 spans 15 residues. With 8 bases clipped from V and 4 bases from J, the junction kept 14 bases outside the gene matches. As DNA, the CDR3 is TGTGCCAGCGTCCTTACAGGGGCCCCTACGTACGAGCAGTACTTC. It encodes CASVLTGAPTYEQYF.

The rearrangement links TRBV7-6 to TRBJ1-6; weak D call: TRBD1 (5 bases). This CDR3 contains 16 residues. Per the germline V gene, CDR1 is SGHVS and CDR2 is FNYEAQ. Deletions cut 1 base from V and 10 bases from J, with 17 bases between. The CDR3 is CASSLEAYTGLSPLHF. The CDR3 DNA follows: TGTGCCAGCAGCTTAGAAGCGTATACAGGCTTGTCACCCCTCCACTTT.

The rearrangement joins TRBV5-4 to TRBJ2-7, with TRBD1 as a possible D gene (5 bases). V was trimmed by 4 bases and J by 6 bases, leaving 17 bases between them. This CDR3 comprises 14 residues. CDR1 is SGHNT, CDR2 YYREEE, per germline (reference sequence). CDR3 nucleotides: TGTGCCAGCAGCCCCGGTGAAGGGGTAAGCGAGCAGTACTTC. It codes for CASSPGEGVSEQYF.

The chain joins TRBV4-1 to TRBJ1-2, with D perhaps matching TRBD1 (5 bases). CDR3 length: 16 amino acids. Germline V gene sequence: CDR1 MGHRA, CDR2 YSYEKL. V lost 1 base and J 6 bases, leaving 18 bases between the germline ends. CDR3 sequence (DNA): TGCGCCAGCAGCCAAGTAATCAGGGCCAGGATCGATGGCTACACCTTC. Translation: CASSQVIRARIDGYTF.